Sequencing of this T cell receptor (beta chain) was carried out in a study of blood T cell repertoires in COVID-19. Sequenced by immunoSEQ multiplex PCR; TCRdb stores in-frame clones only, minus some. In the table there are hundreds of thousands of clones, about nine tenths of which are singletons. Participants were placed into cohorts based on the clinical history they reported. This CDR3 has 13 amino acids. The germline V gene encodes CDR1 LGHNT and CDR2 FRNRAP. The V and J ends lost 5 bases and 4 bases, in that order; junction bases with no gene match: 3. V gene TRBV12-5 combines with J gene TRBJ2-7; 9 nucleotides agree with TRBD2. The source is a man aged 60 to 69 who had recovered from COVID-19. Sample: PBMCs or T cells enriched from blood (not recorded which). As DNA, the CDR3 is TGTGCTAGTGGTCCTAGCGGGGCATACGAGCAGTACTTC. It specifies CASGPSGAYEQYF.